What follows are 15 T cell receptor beta chains derived from one specimen sequenced in a study of cytomegalovirus exposure and HLA in healthy donors. Vbeta (60) and Jbeta (13) primers were used in the PCR. Repertoires were generated with immunoSEQ multiplex PCR, while TCRdb's copy carries only in-frame clones and drops some. The sample has about 130,000 clones. Specimen: PBMCs. Receptor source: a woman aged 60-75 years in good health and CMV-seronegative.

The CDR3 bases are TGTGCCAGCCCTACACTGGAGGACCCGAACACTGAAGCTTTCTTT. Translation: CASPTLEDPNTEAFF. The gene calls are TRBV2 and TRBJ1-1, with D hard to call. Germline V CDR1 and CDR2: SNHLY, FYNNEI. V lost 8 bases and J lost 1, with 17 bases in between. The CDR3 is 15 residues long.

The chain joins TRBV5-1 to TRBJ1-2, with D uncertain. The CDR3 extends over 12 amino acids. Germline CDR1 SGHRS, CDR2 YFSETQ. V lost 3 bases and J 3 bases, leaving 6 bases between the germline ends. CDR3 sequence (DNA): TGCGCCAGCAGCTCCCCCGACTATGGCTACACCTTC. Translation gives CASSSPDYGYTF.

This rearrangement joins TRBV10-3 to TRBJ1-5, with D possibly TRBD1 on 5 matching bases. CDR1 is ENHRY and CDR2 is SYGVKD in the germline V gene. The ends were cut back, 7 bases at V and 4 bases at J, with 11 bases in the middle. This CDR3 is 13 amino acids long. CDR3 sequence reads: CAITPDSNQPQHF. The CDR3 DNA reads as TGTGCCATCACCCCCGACAGTAATCAGCCCCAGCATTTT.

The V gene is TRBV7-9, the J gene TRBJ1-2, with D possibly being TRBD1 (5 bases). Germline V gene sequence: CDR1 SEHNR, CDR2 FQNEAQ (reference sequence). Trimming pared 5 bases from V and 6 bases from J, leaving 13 bases between. The CDR3 loop spans 13 amino acids. The CDR3 DNA follows: TGTGCCAGCAGCCCGACAGCCTCCCATGGCTACACCTTC. Translated: CASSPTASHGYTF.

J is TRBJ2-7 and V is TRBV23-1; D remains ambiguous. TRBV23-1 is annotated as an ORF whose role is uncertain. Trimming pared 7 bases from V and 2 bases from J, leaving 15 bases between. The CDR3 totals 14 residues. The CDR3 reads CASTPRSRAYEQYF. The DNA of the CDR3 is TGCGCCAGCACCCCGAGGAGTAGAGCCTACGAGCAGTACTTC.

The chain combines TRBV7-9 with TRBJ2-3; TRBD2 matches 15 bases. This CDR3 comprises 17 residues. V was pared by 5 bases and J by 6 bases, with 9 bases of the junction left unmatched. Looked up from germline, CDR1 is SEHNR and CDR2 is FQNEAQ (reference sequence). DNA for the CDR3: TGTGCCAGCAGCGCGTTTTTCGGACTAGCGGGGGGGGATACGCAGTATTTT. Protein sequence: CASSAFFGLAGGDTQYF.

The chain combines TRBV9 with TRBJ1-1; 7 bases map to TRBD1. CDR1 is SGDLS and CDR2 is YYNGEE in the germline V gene. The junction had 11 bases not matched to a gene; V was cut back by 6 bases and J by 6 bases. CDR3 length: 14 amino acids. CDR3 nucleotides: TGTGCCAGCACCCCATCAGGGGGACAAGCTGAAGCTTTCTTT. The encoded protein is CASTPSGGQAEAFF.

The rearrangement joins TRBV5-1 to TRBJ2-1; the match to TRBD2 covers 8 bases. Germline loops: CDR1 SGHRS, CDR2 YFSETQ. V trimming: 5 bases; J trimming: 8 bases; junction bases outside the gene matches: 12. This CDR3 is 15 amino acids long. The CDR3 here is CASSPLAGWGHEQFF. In DNA form, the CDR3 reads TGCGCCAGCAGTCCCTTAGCGGGGTGGGGTCATGAGCAGTTCTTC.

V usage is TRBV11-2 and J usage is TRBJ2-7; tentative D call: TRBD2 (6 bases). The CDR3 has 16 residues. V lost 5 bases, J lost 0 bases, and 17 bases lay in between. Looked up from germline, CDR1 is SGHAT and CDR2 is FQNNGV. The CDR3 coding sequence is TGTGCCAGCAGCCCATTAAGGTCTAGCGTCTCCTACGAGCAGTACTTC. It yields the protein CASSPLRSSVSYEQYF.

V gene TRBV19 combines with J gene TRBJ1-1; 8 bases are a match to TRBD1. The CDR3 extends over 14 amino acids. V trimming: 1 base; J trimming: 10 bases; junction bases outside the gene matches: 8. Germline CDR1 LNHDA, CDR2 SQIVND (reference sequence). Here the CDR3 reads CASSIGRQGNSAFF. The CDR3 bases are TGTGCCAGTAGTATAGGTAGACAGGGGAATTCAGCTTTCTTT. The variable domain in full, completed from reference TRBV19 and TRBJ1-1, reads DGGITQSPKYLFRKEGQNVTLSCEQNLNHDAMYWYRQDPGQGLRLIYYSQIVNDFQKGDIAEGYSVSREKKESFPLTVTSAQKNPTAFYLCASSIGRQGNSAFFGQGTRLTVV.

The V gene is TRBV13, the J gene TRBJ1-2; a possible D gene is TRBD1 (6 bases). There are 16 residues in the CDR3. Trimming cost V 5 bases and J 5 bases, with 21 bases left between them. In germline, CDR1 is PRHDT, CDR2 FYEKMQ (reference sequence). This CDR3 reads CASSPGRTVEIYGYTF. Here the CDR3 DNA reads TGTGCCAGCAGCCCCGGTCGGACAGTCGAAATATATGGCTACACCTTC.

The chain is built from TRBV15 and TRBJ1-3; D call uncertain. Germline-derived CDR1 and CDR2 are LNHNV and YYDKDF (reference sequence). The V end lost 0 bases, the J end lost 2 bases, and 8 bases lay between the germline ends. The CDR3 runs 15 residues. The CDR3 sequence is CATSRDLSTGNTIYF. In DNA, the CDR3 is TGTGCCACCAGCAGAGATCTCAGTACTGGAAACACCATATATTTT.

The rearrangement joins TRBV19 to TRBJ2-7; TRBD1 matches 9 bases. Trimming cost V 4 bases and J 3 bases; bases outside gene matches: 4. CDR1 is LNHDA and CDR2 is SQIVND in the germline V gene (reference sequence). The CDR3 consists of 14 residues. The CDR3 region has the DNA TGTGCCAGTAGTAGCCGGGACAGGGTCTACGAGCAGTACTTC. Residues: CASSSRDRVYEQYF. Complete variable domain (other parts from reference TRBV19 and TRBJ2-7): DGGITQSPKYLFRKEGQNVTLSCEQNLNHDAMYWYRQDPGQGLRLIYYSQIVNDFQKGDIAEGYSVSREKKESFPLTVTSAQKNPTAFYLCASSSRDRVYEQYFGPGTRLTVT.

The chain employs TRBV6-6 and TRBJ1-1; D is unresolved. Germline CDR1 and CDR2: MNHNY and SVGAGI (reference sequence). This CDR3 has 14 amino acids. Trimming took 8 bases from V and 4 from J, leaving 17 bases between them. CDR3 sequence: CASSPMGAGTEAFF. CDR3 DNA: TGTGCCAGCTCCCCGATGGGCGCGGGCACTGAAGCTTTCTTT.

J is TRBJ1-6 and V is TRBV5-4, with D perhaps TRBD1 (5 bases). This CDR3 has 15 amino acids. V was clipped by 0 bases and J by 9 bases, with 13 bases between them. Germline values: CDR1 SGHNT, CDR2 YYREEE (reference sequence). The DNA for the CDR3 is TGTGCCAGCAGCTTGGGTAGGAGCGGGGGTTCACCCCTCCACTTT. It yields the protein CASSLGRSGGSPLHF. The full variable domain, in which reference TRBV5-4 and TRBJ1-6 provide the parts outside the CDR3, is ETGVTQSPTHLIKTRGQQVTLRCSSQSGHNTVSWYQQALGQGPQFIFQYYREEENGRGNFPPRFSGLQFPNYSSELNVNALELDDSALYLCASSLGRSGGSPLHFGNGTRLTVT.